One sample yielded the 10 T cell receptor beta chains listed below, sequenced in a study of PD-L1 blockade in urothelial cancer. Sequencing was performed with immunoSEQ multiplex PCR; in TCRdb, only in-frame clones are kept and a portion is missing. The table records 95,000 to 150,000 clones, about 84% of them present only once. As for time point: peripheral blood 6 weeks after treatment start. The starting material was PBMCs, obtained around atezolizumab (anti-PD-L1) treatment. The receptor set was obtained from a man aged 50-60 years with urothelial cancer.

This clone was found once. V and J are TRBV18 and TRBJ1-1; D unclear. The CDR3 runs 14 residues. Germline CDR1 KGHSH, CDR2 LQKENI. Trimming pared 3 bases from V and 3 bases from J, leaving 11 bases between. The CDR3 spells CASSPQPGYTEAFF. CDR3 sequence (DNA): TGTGCCAGCTCACCTCAACCGGGTTACACTGAAGCTTTCTTT.

The CDR3 DNA follows: TGTGCCAGCAGCCCGTCTTCAGGAGCCAAAAACATTCAGTACTTC. It translates to CASSPSSGAKNIQYF. The chain uses TRBV7-3 and TRBJ2-4; D not resolved. CDR1 and CDR2 (germline): SGHTA, FQGTGA. The CDR3 runs to 15 residues. Trimming removed 5 bases at V and 0 bases at J, with 11 bases between.

This clone appeared a single time. The genes are TRBV6-6 and TRBJ2-5, with a possible D match to TRBD2 (5 bases). Germline V gene sequence: CDR1 MNHNY, CDR2 SVGAGI (reference sequence). The CDR3 covers 13 residues. Trimming removed 6 bases at V and 5 bases at J, with 13 bases between. The CDR3 spells CASSRGLYETQYF. The CDR3 nucleotides are TGTGCCAGCAGCCGCGGGTTGTATGAGACCCAGTACTTC.

This chain connects TRBV18 to TRBJ2-7; 7 positions agree with TRBD1. Germline lookup yields CDR1 KGHSH and CDR2 LQKENI. The junction had 3 bases not matched to a gene; V was cut back by 6 bases and J by 1 base. The CDR3 spans 13 residues. CDR3 loop: CASSKDRSYEQYF. The DNA of the CDR3 is TGTGCCAGCTCGAAGGACAGGTCCTACGAGCAGTACTTC.

The chain recombines TRBV11-3 with TRBJ2-7, with 10 bases that match TRBD2. Looked up from germline, CDR1 is SGHNT and CDR2 is YENEEA. The CDR3 has 15 residues. Unmatched junction bases numbered 4, after V lost 5 bases and J lost 0 bases. The CDR3 coding sequence is TGTGCCAGCAGCCCTAGCGGGAGCGGCTCCTACGAGCAGTACTTC. This codes for CASSPSGSGSYEQYF.

V and J are TRBV28 and TRBJ1-1; D uncertain. Germline assignment: CDR1 MDHEN and CDR2 SYDVKM. This CDR3 contains 12 residues. Trimming removed 1 base at V and 11 bases at J, with 11 bases between. CDR3 protein: CASSLSTGYAFF. The CDR3 DNA follows: TGTGCCAGCAGTTTATCCACGGGGTACGCTTTCTTT.

V usage is TRBV19 and J usage is TRBJ2-7; the match to TRBD2 covers 8 bases. V shed 5 bases and J 6 bases; nucleotides not matched to a gene: 12. The CDR3 consists of 15 residues. The germline CDR1 and CDR2 sequences are LNHDA and SQIVND (reference sequence). CDR3 protein: CASSVSGSSGFEQYF. The CDR3 DNA sequence: TGTGCCAGTAGTGTAAGCGGGAGTAGTGGTTTCGAGCAGTACTTC.

The rearrangement links TRBV28 to TRBJ1-5; 8 bases line up with TRBD1. The V segment lost 7 bases and the J segment 4 bases; nucleotides outside the gene matches: 15. The CDR3 is 17 residues long. The V gene's germline CDR1 is MDHEN and CDR2 SYDVKM. CDR3: CASNREQGVERNQPQHF. The CDR3, as DNA: TGTGCCAGCAATAGGGAACAGGGGGTGGAGAGGAATCAGCCCCAGCATTTT.

The chain uses TRBV10-2 and TRBJ1-5; D is unresolved. V was cut by 3 bases and J by 6 bases, with 9 bases left in between. The germline V gene encodes CDR1 WSHSY and CDR2 SAAADI. CDR3 length: 13 residues. CDR3 nucleotide sequence: TGCGCCAGCAGTGATGGGCCATTTCAGCCCCAGCATTTT. Amino acid sequence: CASSDGPFQPQHF.

V gene TRBV5-1 combines with J gene TRBJ2-2; the match to TRBD2 covers 11 bases. The CDR3 totals 19 residues. Germline V gene lookup returns CDR1 SGHRS and CDR2 YFSETQ. Trimming took 1 base from V and 3 from J; bases not matched to a gene: 11. The CDR3: CASSLLTSGRTRDTGELFF. CDR3 in DNA: TGCGCCAGCAGCTTGCTTACTAGCGGGAGAACTAGGGACACCGGGGAGCTGTTTTTT.